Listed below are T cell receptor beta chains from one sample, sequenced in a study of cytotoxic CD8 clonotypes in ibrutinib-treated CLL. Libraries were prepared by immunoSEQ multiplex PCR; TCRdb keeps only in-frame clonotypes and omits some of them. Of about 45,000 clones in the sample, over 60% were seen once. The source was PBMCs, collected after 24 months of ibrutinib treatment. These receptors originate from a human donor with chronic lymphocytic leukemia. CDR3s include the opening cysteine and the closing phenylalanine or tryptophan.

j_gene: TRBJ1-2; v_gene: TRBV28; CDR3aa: CASSLSGSYGYTF
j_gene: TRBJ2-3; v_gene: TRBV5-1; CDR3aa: CASSLAVGQGGDTQYF
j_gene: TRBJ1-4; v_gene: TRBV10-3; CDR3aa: CAISATGAYEKLFF
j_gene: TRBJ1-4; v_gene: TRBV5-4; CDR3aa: CASSLAQGAGEKLFF
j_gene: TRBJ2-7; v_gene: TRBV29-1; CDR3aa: CSVTGTSGTYEQYF
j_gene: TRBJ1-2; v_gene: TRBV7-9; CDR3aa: CASSKEGTSNYGYTF
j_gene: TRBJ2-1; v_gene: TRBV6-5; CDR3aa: CASSYTSGSWDNEQFF
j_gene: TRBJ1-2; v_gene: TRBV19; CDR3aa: CASSIGRNYGYTF
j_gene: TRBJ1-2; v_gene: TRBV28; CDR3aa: CASRPGGSWGYTF
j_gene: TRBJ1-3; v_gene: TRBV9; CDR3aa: CASSVWDRVGNTIYF
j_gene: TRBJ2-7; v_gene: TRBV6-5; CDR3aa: CASMGRGRDEQYF
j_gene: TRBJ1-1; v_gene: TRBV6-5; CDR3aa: CASRSVDRMNTEAFF
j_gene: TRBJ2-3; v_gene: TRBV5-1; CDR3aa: CASSLGGVVITDTQYF
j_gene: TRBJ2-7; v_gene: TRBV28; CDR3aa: CASSRGLDYEQYF
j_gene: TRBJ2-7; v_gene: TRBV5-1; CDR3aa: CASSWFRDEQYF
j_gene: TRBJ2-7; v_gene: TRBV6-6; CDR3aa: CASSSSGSYEQYF
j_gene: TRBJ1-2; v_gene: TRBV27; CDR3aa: CASRGSYGYTF
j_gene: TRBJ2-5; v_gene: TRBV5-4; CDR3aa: CASSPSPGQETQYF
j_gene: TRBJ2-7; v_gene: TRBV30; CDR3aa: CAWSPSGGEQYF
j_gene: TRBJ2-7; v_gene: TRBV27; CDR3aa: CASSSGGHSYEQYF
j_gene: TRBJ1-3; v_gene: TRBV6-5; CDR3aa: CASSSRDGNTIYF
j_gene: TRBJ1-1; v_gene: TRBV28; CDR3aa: CASLHSMNTEAFF
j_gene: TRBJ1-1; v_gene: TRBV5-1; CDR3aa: CASSQAGRSRTEAFF
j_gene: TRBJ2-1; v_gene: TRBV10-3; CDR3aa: CASSSGRNEQFF
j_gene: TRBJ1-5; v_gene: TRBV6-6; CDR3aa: CASSPTLNQPQHF
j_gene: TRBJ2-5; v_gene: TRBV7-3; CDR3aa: CASSLTQGKETQYF
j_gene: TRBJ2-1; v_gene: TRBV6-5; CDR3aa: CASSTGNEQFF
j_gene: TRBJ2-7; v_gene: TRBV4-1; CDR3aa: CASSQDSGTAWTSYEQYF